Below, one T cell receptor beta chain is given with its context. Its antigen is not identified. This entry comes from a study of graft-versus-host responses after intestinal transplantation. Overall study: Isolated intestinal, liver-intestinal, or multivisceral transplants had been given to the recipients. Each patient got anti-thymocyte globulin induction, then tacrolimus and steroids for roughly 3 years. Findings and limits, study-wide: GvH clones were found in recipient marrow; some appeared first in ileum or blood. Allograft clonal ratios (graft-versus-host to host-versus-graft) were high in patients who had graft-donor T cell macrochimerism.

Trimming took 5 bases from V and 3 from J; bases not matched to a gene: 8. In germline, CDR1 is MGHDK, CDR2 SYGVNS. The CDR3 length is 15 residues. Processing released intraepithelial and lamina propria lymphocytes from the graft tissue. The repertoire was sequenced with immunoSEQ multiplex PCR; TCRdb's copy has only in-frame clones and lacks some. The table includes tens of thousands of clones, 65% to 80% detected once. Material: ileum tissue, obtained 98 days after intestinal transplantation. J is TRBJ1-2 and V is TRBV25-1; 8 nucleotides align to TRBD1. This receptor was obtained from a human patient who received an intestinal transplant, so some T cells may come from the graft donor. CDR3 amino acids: CASSRAGGRYYGYTF. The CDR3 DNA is TGTGCCAGCAGTCGAGCAGGGGGCAGGTACTATGGCTACACCTTC.